These 32 T cell receptor beta chains share one sample of origin, sequenced in a study of patients and donors after allogeneic stem cell transplantation. TCRdb re-called the RT-PCR reads with MiXCR, one entry per CDR3 protein. The sample yields hundreds of thousands of distinct CDR3 sequences, about a sixth seen once. Material for sequencing was blood, either unsorted or a sorted T cell fraction (not recorded which). These receptor sequences come from a human donor who was either an allogeneic HSCT recipient or a stem cell or donor lymphocyte infusion donor (not recorded which). It is not recorded whose cells these are; they may come from a transplant donor.

The V and J genes are TRBV4-1 and TRBJ1-2, with 7 bases aligning to TRBD1. Germline CDR1 and CDR2: MGHRA and YSYEKL. This CDR3 is 15 amino acids long. The V segment lost 1 base and the J segment 2 bases; nucleotides outside the gene matches: 4. CDR3 DNA sequence: TGCGCCAGCAGCCAAGGCGGGACAGTCAACTATGGCTACACCTTC. Its protein is CASSQGGTVNYGYTF.

The V call is TRBV20-1, the J call TRBJ2-3; 9 bases map to TRBD1. With V trimmed by 1 base and J by 2 bases, 4 bases remained unmatched. This CDR3 comprises 15 residues. Germline assignment: CDR1 DFQATT and CDR2 SNEGSKA (reference sequence). For the CDR3, the DNA is TGCAGTGCTAGAGGGACAGGGGTCACCACAGATACGCAGTATTTT. It is translated as CSARGTGVTTDTQYF.

This rearrangement joins TRBV6-5 to TRBJ2-2; 10 bases fit TRBD2. Trimming cost V 4 bases and J 8 bases; bases outside gene matches: 10. The CDR3 runs 16 residues. Germline V gives CDR1 MNHEY, CDR2 SVGAGI. The CDR3 nucleotides read TGTGCCAGCAGTTCCCCCCTAGCGGGAGCTTCAGGGGAGCTGTTTTTT. Its protein product is CASSSPLAGASGELFF.

The rearrangement joins TRBV11-2 to TRBJ1-2; D not resolved. Trimming took 3 bases from V and 5 from J, leaving 10 bases between them. The CDR3 length is 13 residues. Looked up from germline, CDR1 is SGHAT and CDR2 is FQNNGV. For the CDR3, the DNA is TGTGCCAGCAGCTTGCAGACCGGTTATGGCTACACCTTC. Its translation: CASSLQTGYGYTF. Variable domain in full (rest from reference TRBV11-2 and TRBJ1-2): EAGVAQSPRYKIIEKRQSVAFWCNPISGHATLYWYQQILGQGPKLLIQFQNNGVVDDSQLPKDRFSAERLKGVDSTLKIQPAKLEDSAVYLCASSLQTGYGYTFGSGTRLTVV.

In its sample, this clonotype was seen many times. The chain has TRBV12-3 or TRBV12-4 and TRBJ2-1; possible D gene TRBD2, 5 bases. The V and J ends lost 5 bases and 2 bases respectively, with 16 bases between them. The CDR3 extends over 16 amino acids. The CDR3 DNA follows: TGTGCCAGCAGTCCCTCAAGCGGTCTCCCCTACAATGAGCAGTTCTTC. It encodes CASSPSSGLPYNEQFF.

The rearrangement joins TRBV6-5 to TRBJ1-3; maybe TRBD1 (6 bases). Germline-derived CDR1 and CDR2 are MNHEY and SVGAGI. V was cut by 4 bases and J by 0 bases, with 16 bases left in between. CDR3 length: 17 amino acids. The CDR3 DNA follows: TGTGCCAGCAGTTCCTTCTTACAGGGCGGCTCTGGAAACACCATATATTTT. This codes for CASSSFLQGGSGNTIYF.

This clonotype has just a few counts. This chain uses TRBV12-3 or TRBV12-4 with TRBJ2-7; D is uncertain. V was cut by 0 bases and J by 6 bases, with 21 bases left in between. The CDR3 is 17 residues long. CDR3 nucleotides: TGTGCCAGCAGTTTAGCGTGGCCTGCCCAAATCGTTCCCGAGCAGTACTTC. This gives the protein CASSLAWPAQIVPEQYF.

This clonotype was observed a few times. The rearrangement uses TRBV20-1 and TRBJ2-7; 10 bases map to TRBD2. Unmatched junction bases numbered 3, after V lost 5 bases and J lost 2 bases. Germline values: CDR1 DFQATT, CDR2 SNEGSKA (reference sequence). This CDR3 is 13 amino acids long. Written as DNA, the CDR3 is TGCAGTGCTCCCAGCGGGGGGGCCTACGAGCAGTACTTC. This encodes CSAPSGGAYEQYF.

This rearrangement joins TRBV7-9 to TRBJ2-3, with D possibly TRBD1 on 6 matching bases. CDR3 length: 17 amino acids. CDR1 and CDR2 (germline): SEHNR, FQNEAQ (reference sequence). Trimming cost V 5 bases and J 3 bases, with 21 bases left between them. The CDR3 spells CASSRLQGRIETDTQYF. CDR3 in DNA: TGTGCCAGCAGCCGCCTACAGGGAAGGATCGAAACAGATACGCAGTATTTT.

This clonotype was counted only a few times. This chain connects TRBV4-1 to TRBJ2-7; D unresolved. The CDR3 spans 14 residues. The V end lost 1 base, the J end lost 0 bases, and 7 bases lay between the germline ends. From germline, CDR1 is MGHRA and CDR2 YSYEKL. CDR3 coding DNA: TGCGCCAGCAGCCAAGTCGTCAACTCCTACGAGCAGTACTTC. Its protein product is CASSQVVNSYEQYF.

The chain has TRBV5-6 and TRBJ2-7; the D gene is possibly TRBD2 (6 bases). The CDR3 contains 16 residues. Trimming took off 4 bases at V and 1 base at J, with 18 bases between the two ends. Germline V gene data show CDR1 as SGHDT and CDR2 as YYEEEE. The CDR3 protein is CASSPTRDFFSYEQYF. In DNA, the CDR3 is TGTGCCAGCAGCCCGACCCGGGACTTTTTTTCCTACGAGCAGTACTTC.

The chain recombines TRBV20-1 with TRBJ2-3, with no clear D. Trimming stripped 5 bases from V and 7 bases from J, with 19 bases between. This CDR3 region has 14 residues. The germline V gene has CDR1 DFQATT and CDR2 SNEGSKA (reference sequence). CDR3 sequence: CSAQLSKGGNTQYF. Here the CDR3 DNA reads TGCAGTGCTCAACTATCGAAAGGCGGAAATACGCAGTATTTT.

The table lists this clonotype with a few counts. The chain uses TRBV25-1 and TRBJ2-7, with unresolved D. The CDR3 totals 11 residues. The germline V gene encodes CDR1 MGHDK and CDR2 SYGVNS. With 4 bases removed from V and 10 bases from J, the gap between germline ends came to 11 bases. The CDR3 sequence: CASSARDFQYF. Written as DNA, the CDR3 is TGTGCCAGCAGTGCTAGGGATTTCCAGTACTTC.

This clonotype was counted between two and nine times. The chain recombines TRBV24-1 with TRBJ2-7; 9 bases align to TRBD1. CDR1 and CDR2 (germline): KGHDR, SFDVKD. The V and J ends lost 4 bases and 2 bases, in that order; junction bases with no gene match: 8. This CDR3 has 16 residues. The CDR3 loop reads CATSDSGTGKTYEQYF. CDR3 coding DNA: TGTGCCACCAGTGACTCCGGGACAGGGAAAACCTACGAGCAGTACTTC.

This clonotype was seen many times. The chain links TRBV12-3 or TRBV12-4 to TRBJ1-5; a weak D match, TRBD1 (5 bases). The V and J ends lost 5 bases and 2 bases respectively, with 10 bases between them. The length of the CDR3 is 14 residues. DNA for the CDR3: TGTGCCAGCAGTCGGGGGTCTGGCAATCAGCCCCAGCATTTT. It translates to CASSRGSGNQPQHF.

With respect to this clonotype: A clone one base away is much larger, so this may be a read error. J is TRBJ2-1 and V is TRBV5-1, with D maybe TRBD2 (5 bases). This CDR3 spans 15 amino acids. CDR1 is SGHRS, CDR2 YFSETQ, per germline. V was shortened by 3 bases and J by 6 bases, with 16 bases between the two germline ends. In DNA form, the CDR3 reads TGCGCCAGCAGCTCAAGCGGAGGAGTATTCAATGAGCAGTTCTTC. Translation gives CASSSSGGVFNEQFF.

Only a few counts were recorded for this clonotype. The CDR3: CSVSDTNYGYTF. In DNA, the CDR3 is TGCAGCGTTTCCGACACTAACTATGGCTACACCTTC. The chain links TRBV29-1 to TRBJ1-2; D ambiguous. Trimming took off 5 bases at V and 0 bases at J, with 7 bases between the two ends. The CDR3 consists of 12 residues. CDR1 SQVTM and CDR2 ANQGSEA come from the germline V gene. Combining the CDR3 with reference TRBV29-1 and TRBJ1-2 gives the whole variable domain SAVISQKPSRDICQRGTSLTIQCQVDSQVTMMFWYRQQPGQSLTLIATANQGSEATYESGFVIDKFPISRPNLTFSTLTVSNMSPEDSSIYLCSVSDTNYGYTFGSGTRLTVV.

The CDR3: CASSPSGIKGTQYF. CDR3 sequence (DNA): TGTGCCAGCAGCCCATCCGGGATTAAAGGGACCCAGTACTTC. The chain combines TRBV7-3 with TRBJ2-5; weak D call: TRBD2 (5 bases). The CDR3 loop spans 14 amino acids. Per germline, CDR1 SGHTA and CDR2 FQGTGA. V was pared by 5 bases and J by 7 bases, with 17 bases between.

The V gene is TRBV7-2, the J gene TRBJ2-5; 10 bases are shared with TRBD1. The junction had 10 bases not matched to a gene; V was cut back by 5 bases and J by 10 bases. CDR1 is SGHTA and CDR2 is FQGNSA in the germline V gene. This CDR3 region has 14 residues. CDR3 DNA sequence: TGTGCCAGCAGCCCACGGACAGGGGGGAATAGCCAGTACTTC. It specifies CASSPRTGGNSQYF.

The rearrangement uses TRBV20-1 and TRBJ2-7; D remains unclear. CDR3 length: 15 residues. CDR1 is DFQATT, CDR2 SNEGSKA, per germline (reference sequence). The V and J ends lost 6 bases and 0 bases respectively, with 18 bases between them. For the CDR3, the DNA is TGCAGTGCCACACATGCCTCACGGAGCTCCTACGAGCAGTACTTC. This codes for CSATHASRSSYEQYF.

This clonotype has only a few counts. The chain carries TRBV4-3 and TRBJ2-3; TRBD2 agrees at 9 bases. The CDR3 is 18 amino acids. Losses at the gene ends were 5 bases for V and 2 bases for J; bases not matched to a gene: 14. Germline V CDR1 and CDR2: LGHNA, YSLEER. CDR3 sequence reads: CASSENSLAGDLTDTQYF. CDR3 bases: TGCGCCAGCAGCGAAAACTCCTTAGCGGGGGACCTCACAGATACGCAGTATTTT.

This clonotype was detected many times. The chain uses TRBV4-1 and TRBJ2-5; D remains unclear. V lost 0 bases and J lost 4, with 6 bases in between. This CDR3 spans 13 amino acids. Germline V CDR1 and CDR2: MGHRA, YSYEKL. The CDR3 coding sequence is TGCGCCAGCAGCCAAGAAGGCAGAGAGACCCAGTACTTC. It codes for CASSQEGRETQYF.

The CDR3 DNA sequence: TGTGCCAGCAGTTATGGATGGAACACTGAAGCTTTCTTT. It codes for CASSYGWNTEAFF. The chain carries TRBV6-5 and TRBJ1-1; no clear D gene. V lost 3 bases and J lost 1, with 6 bases in between. Germline CDR1 and CDR2: MNHEY and SVGAGI. The CDR3 is 13 amino acids.

This clonotype was seen repeatedly, ten times or more. V usage is TRBV7-9 and J usage is TRBJ2-7; D uncertain. V lost 1 base and J lost 6, with 16 bases in between. Looked up from germline, CDR1 is SEHNR and CDR2 is FQNEAQ (reference sequence). The CDR3 is made up of 15 amino acids. CDR3 DNA sequence: TGTGCCAGCAGCTTAGACGGCAAAGGTGTTTCCGAGCAGTACTTC. Amino acids: CASSLDGKGVSEQYF.

V is TRBV4-1 and J is TRBJ1-6, with D hard to call. V was trimmed by 2 bases and J by 9 bases, leaving 8 bases between them. CDR3 length: 13 residues. Germline CDR1 is MGHRA and CDR2 is YSYEKL. CDR3 in amino acids: CASSQLIPSPLHF. The CDR3 DNA sequence: TGCGCCAGCAGCCAATTAATCCCTTCACCCCTCCACTTT.

This clonotype was picked up a small number of times. J is TRBJ2-5 and V is TRBV15; 10 bases are shared with TRBD2. The CDR3 length is 15 residues. Per the germline V gene, CDR1 is LNHNV and CDR2 is YYDKDF (reference sequence). The J segment lost 4 bases and the V segment lost 5 bases, leaving 7 bases of the junction unmatched. The CDR3 reads CATSPGLAEPETQYF. The CDR3 coding sequence is TGTGCCACCAGCCCAGGACTAGCGGAACCAGAGACCCAGTACTTC.

This clonotype appeared a few times. J is TRBJ2-5 and V is TRBV7-9; TRBD1 matches 7 bases. The CDR3 extends over 16 amino acids. The V and J ends lost 5 bases and 2 bases, in that order; junction bases with no gene match: 11. The germline CDR1 and CDR2 sequences are SEHNR and FQNEAQ (reference sequence). CDR3 coding DNA: TGTGCCAGCAGCCCCCCCCGGACAGGAGCTCAAGAGACCCAGTACTTC. Translating gives CASSPPRTGAQETQYF.

The CDR3 is CASSGSGTVNTEAFF. CDR3 nucleotides: TGTGCCAGCAGTGGGTCCGGGACGGTGAACACTGAAGCTTTCTTT. V is TRBV6-1 and J is TRBJ1-1; possibly TRBD1 for D (5 bases). Germline CDR1 MNHNS, CDR2 SASEGT. CDR3 length: 15 amino acids. With 4 bases removed from V and 0 bases from J, the gap between germline ends came to 12 bases.

The J gene is TRBJ2-1, the V gene TRBV5-1, with TRBD2 matching 7 bases. This CDR3 is 15 amino acids long. J was trimmed by 7 bases and V by 3 bases; bases with no gene match: 10. Germline assignment: CDR1 SGHRS and CDR2 YFSETQ. The CDR3 region has the DNA TGCGCCAGCAGCTCGGGGACTACCCTGAGGAATGAGCAGTTCTTC. It translates to CASSSGTTLRNEQFF. Looking up the rest from reference TRBV5-1 and TRBJ2-1 gives the full variable domain: KAGVTQTPRYLIKTRGQQVTLSCSPISGHRSVSWYQQTPGQGLQFLFEYFSETQRNKGNFPGRFSGRQFSNSRSEMNVSTLELGDSALYLCASSSGTTLRNEQFFGPGTRLTVL.

This clonotype turned up a few times. The chain joins TRBV6-2 or TRBV6-3 to TRBJ1-2, with 10 bases that match TRBD1. The CDR3 contains 14 residues. The germline V gene has CDR1 MNHEY and CDR2 SVGEGT. J lost 8 bases, V lost 5 bases, and 8 bases had no gene match. CDR3 sequence reads: CASSQIRTGGGYTF. CDR3 bases: TGTGCCAGCAGTCAGATTCGGACAGGGGGAGGCTACACCTTC.

A few counts support this clonotype. The chain joins TRBV4-1 to TRBJ2-1, with D perhaps TRBD2 (6 bases). This CDR3 has 15 residues. V was trimmed by 1 base and J by 7 bases, leaving 14 bases between them. The V gene's germline CDR1 is MGHRA and CDR2 YSYEKL. The CDR3 DNA is TGCGCCAGCAGCCAAGGGCCAGGGACTTTGAATGAGCAGTTCTTC. This sequence encodes CASSQGPGTLNEQFF.

This clonotype was observed a few times. The V gene is TRBV3-1, the J gene TRBJ1-1, with TRBD1 matching over 9 bases. The V gene end was trimmed by 4 bases and the J gene end by 4 bases; junction bases not matched to a gene: 4. The CDR3 sequence is 14 residues long. Germline V gene sequence: CDR1 LGHDT, CDR2 YNNKEL (reference sequence). CDR3 DNA: TGTGCCAGCAGCCCGGTACAGGGGGCCACTGAAGCTTTCTTT. Amino acid sequence: CASSPVQGATEAFF.